This T cell receptor (beta chain) was captured in a study of beta chain features in type 1 diabetes. General study findings and limits: cDNA sequencing could over-represent cells with high TCR expression. The VDJ junctions of type 1 diabetes patients carried fewer insertions and more deletions.

Of the isolated RNA, all was reverse transcribed, and so the sequenced material was expressed TCRB transcripts. Assay: immunoSEQ multiplex PCR; the TCRdb copy retains only in-frame clones and omits some. The repertoire holds 250,000 to 300,000 clones, with roughly 8% as singletons. As for this clone: The antigen is undetermined.

Cell sorting via CD45RO/CCR7/CD25/CD127/CD95/CD27 was performed to obtain CD4+ naive, central memory, regulatory and stem cell-like memory cells. Germline-derived CDR1 and CDR2 are DFQATT and SNEGSKA (reference sequence). Trimming removed 1 base from V and 5 bases from J, with 2 bases in between. The CDR3 length is 10 residues. The source is a woman younger than 30 in good health. The rearrangement links TRBV20-1 to TRBJ1-2; no reliable D call. Sequencing input: central memory CD4+ T cells from blood. CDR3 protein: CSARAYGYTF. Written as DNA, the CDR3 is TGCAGTGCTAGAGCTTATGGCTACACCTTC.